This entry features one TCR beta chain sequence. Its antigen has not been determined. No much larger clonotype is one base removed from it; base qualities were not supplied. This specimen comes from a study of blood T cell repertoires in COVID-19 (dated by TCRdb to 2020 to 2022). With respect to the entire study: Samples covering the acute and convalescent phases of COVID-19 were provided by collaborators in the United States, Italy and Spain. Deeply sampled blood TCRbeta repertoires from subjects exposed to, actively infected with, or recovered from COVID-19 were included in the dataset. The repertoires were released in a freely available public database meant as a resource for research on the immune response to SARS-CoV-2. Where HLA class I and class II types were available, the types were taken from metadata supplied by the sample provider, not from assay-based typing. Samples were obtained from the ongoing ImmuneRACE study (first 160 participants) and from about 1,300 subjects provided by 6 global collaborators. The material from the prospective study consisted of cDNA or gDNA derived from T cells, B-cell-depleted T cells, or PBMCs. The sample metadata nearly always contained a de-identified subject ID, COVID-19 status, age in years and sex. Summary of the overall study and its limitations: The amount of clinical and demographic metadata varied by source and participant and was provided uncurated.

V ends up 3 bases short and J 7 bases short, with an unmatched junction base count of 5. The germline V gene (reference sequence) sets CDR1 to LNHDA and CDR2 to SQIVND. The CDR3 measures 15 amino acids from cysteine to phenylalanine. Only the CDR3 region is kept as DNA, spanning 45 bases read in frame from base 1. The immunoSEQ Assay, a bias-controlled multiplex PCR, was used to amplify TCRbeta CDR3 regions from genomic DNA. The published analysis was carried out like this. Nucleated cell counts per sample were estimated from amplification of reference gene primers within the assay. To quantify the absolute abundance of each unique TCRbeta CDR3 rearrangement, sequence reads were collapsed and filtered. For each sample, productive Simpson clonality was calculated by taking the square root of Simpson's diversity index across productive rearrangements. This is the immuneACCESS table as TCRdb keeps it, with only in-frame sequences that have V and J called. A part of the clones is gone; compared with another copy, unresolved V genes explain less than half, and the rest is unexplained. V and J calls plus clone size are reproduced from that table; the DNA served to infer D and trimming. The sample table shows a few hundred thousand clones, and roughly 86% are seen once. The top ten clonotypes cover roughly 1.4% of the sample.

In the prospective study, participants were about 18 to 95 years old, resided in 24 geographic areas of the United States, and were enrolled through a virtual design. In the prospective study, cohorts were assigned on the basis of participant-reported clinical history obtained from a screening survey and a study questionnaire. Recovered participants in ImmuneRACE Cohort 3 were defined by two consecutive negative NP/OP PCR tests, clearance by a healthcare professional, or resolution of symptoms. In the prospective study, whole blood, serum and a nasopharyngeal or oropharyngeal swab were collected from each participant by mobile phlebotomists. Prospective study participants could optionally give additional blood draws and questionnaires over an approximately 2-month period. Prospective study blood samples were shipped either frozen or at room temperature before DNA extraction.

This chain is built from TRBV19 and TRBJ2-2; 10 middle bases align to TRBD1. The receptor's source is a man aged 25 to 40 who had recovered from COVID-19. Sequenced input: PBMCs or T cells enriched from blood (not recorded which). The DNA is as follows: TGTGCCAGTAGTATCGACAGGGGGCATAGCGGGGAGCTGTTTTTT. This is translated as CASSIDRGHSGELFF.